These 5 T cell receptor beta chains were all obtained from the same sample, sequenced in a study of PD-L1 blockade in urothelial cancer. The method was immunoSEQ multiplex PCR; TCRdb's version includes in-frame clones alone and lacks a portion of them. Among some 110,000 clones listed, less than 95% were seen once. Stated time point: peripheral blood 6 weeks after treatment start. The specimen was PBMCs, collected around atezolizumab (anti-PD-L1) treatment. The receptors derive from a man aged 60 to 69 with urothelial cancer.

The chain has TRBV6-5 and TRBJ2-1; perhaps TRBD1 as D (6 bases). The V gene lost 3 bases and the J gene lost 0 bases, with 9 bases spanning the gap. In germline, CDR1 is MNHEY, CDR2 SVGAGI. CDR3 length equals 15 residues. CDR3 nucleotide sequence: TGTGCCAGCAGTTATGACAGGAGCTCCTACAATGAGCAGTTCTTC. Amino acids: CASSYDRSSYNEQFF.

V gene TRBV7-3 combines with J gene TRBJ2-7; 12 nucleotides agree with TRBD2. The length of the CDR3 is 18 residues. With V trimmed by 1 base and J by 3 bases, 10 bases remained unmatched. Germline V gene data show CDR1 as SGHTA and CDR2 as FQGTGA. DNA for the CDR3: TGTGCCAGCAGCTTAATAGTTCTAGCGGGGGGGATTTACTACGAGCAGTACTTC. This translates into CASSLIVLAGGIYYEQYF.

The J gene is TRBJ2-7, the V gene TRBV5-6; 10 bases are a match to TRBD2. After removal of 3 bases from V and 4 bases from J, the junction contained 7 bases not matched to a gene. The CDR3 sequence is 15 residues long. Germline assignment: CDR1 SGHDT and CDR2 YYEEEE. The CDR3 region is CASSYPGTSEYEQYF. The CDR3 DNA reads as TGTGCCAGCAGCTACCCCGGGACTAGCGAGTACGAGCAGTACTTC.

V gene TRBV5-1 combines with J gene TRBJ1-4; 10 bases are shared with TRBD1. Germline CDR1 and CDR2: SGHRS and YFSETQ. The CDR3 covers 19 residues. Germline trimming cut 7 bases from V and 8 bases from J; bases unmatched to any gene: 23. CDR3 DNA sequence: TGCGCCAGCCGGCCGTCCGGGACAGGGGCGGCTGGGCGTGGGGAAAAACTGTTTTTT. It specifies CASRPSGTGAAGRGEKLFF.

The CDR3 coding sequence is TGTGCCAGCAGCTTAGCGGTGGGGGGGAACACTGAAGCTTTCTTT. It translates to CASSLAVGGNTEAFF. The chain employs TRBV7-9 and TRBJ1-1, with D possibly matching TRBD1 (5 bases). Germline CDR1 reads SEHNR; CDR2 reads FQNEAQ (reference sequence). CDR3 length: 15 residues. The germline V and J ends were trimmed by 0 bases and 1 base, with 9 bases remaining between them.